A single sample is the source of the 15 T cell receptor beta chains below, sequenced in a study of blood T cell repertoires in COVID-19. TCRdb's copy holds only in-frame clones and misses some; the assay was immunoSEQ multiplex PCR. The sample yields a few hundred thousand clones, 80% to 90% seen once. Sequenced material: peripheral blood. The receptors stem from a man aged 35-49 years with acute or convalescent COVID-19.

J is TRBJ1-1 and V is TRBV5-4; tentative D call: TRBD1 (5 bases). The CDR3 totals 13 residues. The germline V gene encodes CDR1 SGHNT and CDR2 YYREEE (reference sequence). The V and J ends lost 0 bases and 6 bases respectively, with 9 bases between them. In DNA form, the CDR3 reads TGTGCCAGCAGCTTGGACAGGCAAGCTGAAGCTTTCTTT. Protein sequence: CASSLDRQAEAFF.

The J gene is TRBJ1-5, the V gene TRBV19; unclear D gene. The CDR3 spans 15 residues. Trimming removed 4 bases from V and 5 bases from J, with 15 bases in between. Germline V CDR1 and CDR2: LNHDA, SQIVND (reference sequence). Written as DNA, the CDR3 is TGTGCCAGTAGTAGGGAGAATCTACCCTATCAGCCCCAGCATTTT. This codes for CASSRENLPYQPQHF.

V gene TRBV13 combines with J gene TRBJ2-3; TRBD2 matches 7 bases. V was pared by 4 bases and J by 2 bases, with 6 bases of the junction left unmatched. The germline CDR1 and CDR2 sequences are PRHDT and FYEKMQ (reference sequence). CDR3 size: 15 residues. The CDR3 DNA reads TGTGCCAGCAGCTCGGTGGGGACTAACACAGATACGCAGTATTTT. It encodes CASSSVGTNTDTQYF.

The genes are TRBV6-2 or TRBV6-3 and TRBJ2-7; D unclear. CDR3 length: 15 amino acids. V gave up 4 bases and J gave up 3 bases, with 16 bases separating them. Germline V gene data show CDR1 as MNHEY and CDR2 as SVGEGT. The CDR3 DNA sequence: TGTGCCAGCAGTTGGCCCTTTGGCGGAGTCTACGAGCAGTACTTC. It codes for CASSWPFGGVYEQYF.

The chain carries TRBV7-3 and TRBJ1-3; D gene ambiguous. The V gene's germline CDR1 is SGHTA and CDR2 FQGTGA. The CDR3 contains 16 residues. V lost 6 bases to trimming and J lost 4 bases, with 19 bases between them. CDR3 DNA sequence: TGTGCCAGCAGTCAGGACGGAGGCCGCGGCGGAAACACCATATATTTT. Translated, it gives CASSQDGGRGGNTIYF.

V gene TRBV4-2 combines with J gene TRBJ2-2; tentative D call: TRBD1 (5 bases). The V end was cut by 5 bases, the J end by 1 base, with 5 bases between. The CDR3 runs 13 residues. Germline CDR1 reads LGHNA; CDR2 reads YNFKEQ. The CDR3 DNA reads TGTGCCAGCAGCGGACAGAACACCGGGGAGCTGTTTTTT. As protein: CASSGQNTGELFF.

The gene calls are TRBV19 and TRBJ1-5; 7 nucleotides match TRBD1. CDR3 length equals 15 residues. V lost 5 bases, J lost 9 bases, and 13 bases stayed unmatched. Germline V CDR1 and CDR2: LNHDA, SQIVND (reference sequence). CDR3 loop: CASSLGTELVVPQHF. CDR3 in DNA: TGTGCCAGTAGTTTGGGGACAGAGTTAGTGGTGCCCCAGCATTTT.

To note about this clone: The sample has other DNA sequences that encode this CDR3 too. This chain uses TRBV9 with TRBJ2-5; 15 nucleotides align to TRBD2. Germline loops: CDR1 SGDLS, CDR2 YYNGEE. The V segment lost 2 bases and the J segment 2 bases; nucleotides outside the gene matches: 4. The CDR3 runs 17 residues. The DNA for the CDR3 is TGTGCCAGCAGCGTCGGGACTAGCGGGGGGATTCAAGAGACCCAGTACTTC. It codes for CASSVGTSGGIQETQYF.

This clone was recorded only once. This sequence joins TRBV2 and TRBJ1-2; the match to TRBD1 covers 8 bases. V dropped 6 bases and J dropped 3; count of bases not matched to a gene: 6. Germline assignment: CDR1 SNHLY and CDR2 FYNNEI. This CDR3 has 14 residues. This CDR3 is CASRPGGGYYGYTF. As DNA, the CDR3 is TGTGCCAGCAGACCAGGGGGCGGTTACTATGGCTACACCTTC.

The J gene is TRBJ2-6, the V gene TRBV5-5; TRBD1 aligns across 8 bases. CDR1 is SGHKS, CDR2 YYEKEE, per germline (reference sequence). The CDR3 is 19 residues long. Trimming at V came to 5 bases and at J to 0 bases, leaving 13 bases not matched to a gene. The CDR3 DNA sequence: TGTGCCAGCAGTCCCGGACAGGGCGATCCTTTCTCTGGGGCCAACGTCCTGACTTTC. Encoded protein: CASSPGQGDPFSGANVLTF.

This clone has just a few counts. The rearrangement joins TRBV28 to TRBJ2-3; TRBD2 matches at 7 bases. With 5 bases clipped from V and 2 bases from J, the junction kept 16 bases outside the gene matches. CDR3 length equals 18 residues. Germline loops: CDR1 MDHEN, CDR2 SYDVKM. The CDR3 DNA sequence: TGTGCCAGCAGTCCGACTGTGGGTCTCGCGGGGGACACAGATACGCAGTATTTT. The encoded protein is CASSPTVGLAGDTDTQYF.

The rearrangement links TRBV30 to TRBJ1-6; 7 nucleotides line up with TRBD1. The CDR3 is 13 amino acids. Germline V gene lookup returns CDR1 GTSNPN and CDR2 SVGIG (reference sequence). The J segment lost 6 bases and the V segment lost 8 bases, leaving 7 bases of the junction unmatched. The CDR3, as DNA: TGTGCCGGAAGATGGGACAGTAATTCACCCCTCCACTTT. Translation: CAGRWDSNSPLHF.

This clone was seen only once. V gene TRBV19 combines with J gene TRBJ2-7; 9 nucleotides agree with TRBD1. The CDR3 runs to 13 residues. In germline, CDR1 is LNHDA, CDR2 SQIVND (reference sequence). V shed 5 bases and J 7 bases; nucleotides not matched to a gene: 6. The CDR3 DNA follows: TGTGCCAGTAGTGTCACAGGGGGCGGTGAGCAGTACTTC. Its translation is CASSVTGGGEQYF.

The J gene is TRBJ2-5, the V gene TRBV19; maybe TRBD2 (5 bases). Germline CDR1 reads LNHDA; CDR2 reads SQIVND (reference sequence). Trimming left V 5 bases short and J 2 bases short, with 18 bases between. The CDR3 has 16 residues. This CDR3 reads CASSPRLSIVQETQYF. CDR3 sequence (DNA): TGTGCCAGTAGTCCCCGACTATCGATCGTTCAAGAGACCCAGTACTTC.

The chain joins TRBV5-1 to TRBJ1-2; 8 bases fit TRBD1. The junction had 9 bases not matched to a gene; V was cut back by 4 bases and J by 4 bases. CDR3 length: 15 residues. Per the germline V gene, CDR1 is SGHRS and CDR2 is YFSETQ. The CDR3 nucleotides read TGCGCCAGCAGCCCTGGACAGGGACCCGCCTATGGCTACACCTTC. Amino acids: CASSPGQGPAYGYTF.